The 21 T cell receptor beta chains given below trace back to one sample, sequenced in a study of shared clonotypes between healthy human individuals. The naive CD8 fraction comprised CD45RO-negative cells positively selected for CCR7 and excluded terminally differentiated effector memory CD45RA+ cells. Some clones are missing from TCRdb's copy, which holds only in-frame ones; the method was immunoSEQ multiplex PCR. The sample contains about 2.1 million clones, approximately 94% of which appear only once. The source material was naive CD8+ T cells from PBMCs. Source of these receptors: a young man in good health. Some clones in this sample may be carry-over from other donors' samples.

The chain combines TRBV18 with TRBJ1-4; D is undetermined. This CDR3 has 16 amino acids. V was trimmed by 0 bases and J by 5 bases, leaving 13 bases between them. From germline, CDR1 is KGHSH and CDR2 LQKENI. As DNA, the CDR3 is TGTGCCAGCTCACCACCGTCCGTACTAGGGAATGAAAAACTGTTTTTT. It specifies CASSPPSVLGNEKLFF.

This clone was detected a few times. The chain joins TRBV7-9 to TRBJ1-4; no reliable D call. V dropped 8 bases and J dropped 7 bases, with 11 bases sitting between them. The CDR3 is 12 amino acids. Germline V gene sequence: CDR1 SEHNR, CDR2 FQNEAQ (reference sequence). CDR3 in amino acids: CASGSGGEKLFF. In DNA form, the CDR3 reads TGTGCCAGCGGAAGCGGCGGTGAAAAACTGTTTTTT.

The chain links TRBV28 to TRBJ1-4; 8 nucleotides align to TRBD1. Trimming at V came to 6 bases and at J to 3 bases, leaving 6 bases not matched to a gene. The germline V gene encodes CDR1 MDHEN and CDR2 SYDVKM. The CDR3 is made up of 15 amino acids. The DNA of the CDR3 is TGTGCCAGCAGCATCTCAGGGGGCCCTAATGAAAAACTGTTTTTT. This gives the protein CASSISGGPNEKLFF.

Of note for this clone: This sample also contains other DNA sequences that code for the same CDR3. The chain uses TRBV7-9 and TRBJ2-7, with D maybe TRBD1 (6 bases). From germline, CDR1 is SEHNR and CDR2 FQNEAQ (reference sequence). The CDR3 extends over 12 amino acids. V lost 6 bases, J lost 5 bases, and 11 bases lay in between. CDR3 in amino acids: CASSPTGNEQYF. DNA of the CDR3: TGTGCCAGCAGTCCCACAGGGAACGAGCAGTACTTC.

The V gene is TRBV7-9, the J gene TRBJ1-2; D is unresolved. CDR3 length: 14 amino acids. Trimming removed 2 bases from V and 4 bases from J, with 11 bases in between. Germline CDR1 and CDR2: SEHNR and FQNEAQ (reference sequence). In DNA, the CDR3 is TGTGCCAGCAGCTTAAACAGAAACATCTATGGCTACACCTTC. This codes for CASSLNRNIYGYTF.

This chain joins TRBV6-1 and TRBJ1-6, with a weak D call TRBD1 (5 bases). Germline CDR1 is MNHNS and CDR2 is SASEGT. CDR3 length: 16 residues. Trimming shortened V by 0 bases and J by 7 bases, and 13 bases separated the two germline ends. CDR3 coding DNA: TGTGCCAGCAGTGAAGCAGCAGGGATCTGGAATTCACCCCTCCACTTT. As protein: CASSEAAGIWNSPLHF.

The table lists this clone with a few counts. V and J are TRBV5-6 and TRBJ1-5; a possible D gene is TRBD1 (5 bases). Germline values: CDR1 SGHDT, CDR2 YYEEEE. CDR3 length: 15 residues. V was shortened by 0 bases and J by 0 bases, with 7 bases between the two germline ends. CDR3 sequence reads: CASSLAGGSNQPQHF. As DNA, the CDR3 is TGTGCCAGCAGCTTGGCCGGGGGTAGCAATCAGCCCCAGCATTTT.

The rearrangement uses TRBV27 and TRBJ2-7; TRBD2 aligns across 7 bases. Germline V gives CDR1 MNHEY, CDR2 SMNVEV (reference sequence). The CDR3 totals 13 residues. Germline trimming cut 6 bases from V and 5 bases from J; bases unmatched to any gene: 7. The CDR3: CASRWGGTHEQYF. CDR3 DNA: TGTGCCAGCAGGTGGGGGGGGACCCACGAGCAGTACTTC.

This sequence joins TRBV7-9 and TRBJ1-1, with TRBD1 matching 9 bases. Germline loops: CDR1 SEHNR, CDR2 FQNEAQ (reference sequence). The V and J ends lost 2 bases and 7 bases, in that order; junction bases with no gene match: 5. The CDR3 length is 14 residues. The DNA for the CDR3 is TGTGCCAGCAGCTTATACTGGACAGGGGATGAAGCTTTCTTT. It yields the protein CASSLYWTGDEAFF.

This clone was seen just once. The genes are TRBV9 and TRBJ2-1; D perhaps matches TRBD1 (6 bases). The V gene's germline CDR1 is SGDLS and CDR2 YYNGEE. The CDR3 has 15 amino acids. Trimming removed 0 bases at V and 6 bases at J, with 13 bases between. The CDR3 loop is CASSVGGGFGNEQFF. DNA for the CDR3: TGTGCCAGCAGCGTAGGAGGGGGATTCGGCAATGAGCAGTTCTTC.

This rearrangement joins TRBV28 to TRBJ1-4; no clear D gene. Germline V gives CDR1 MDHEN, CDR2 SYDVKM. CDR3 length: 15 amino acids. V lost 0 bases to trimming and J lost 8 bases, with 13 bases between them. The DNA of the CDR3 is TGTGCCAGCAGTTTATGGGCAGCCTCTGGGGAAAAACTGTTTTTT. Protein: CASSLWAASGEKLFF.

The CDR3, as DNA: TGTGCCAGCAGTTTTGGGGGGCAAGGCTACACCTTC. Its translation is CASSFGGQGYTF. The chain combines TRBV27 with TRBJ1-2; maybe TRBD1 (6 bases). The CDR3 length is 12 residues. Germline CDR1 and CDR2: MNHEY and SMNVEV (reference sequence). Trimming left V 3 bases short and J 8 bases short, with 10 bases between.

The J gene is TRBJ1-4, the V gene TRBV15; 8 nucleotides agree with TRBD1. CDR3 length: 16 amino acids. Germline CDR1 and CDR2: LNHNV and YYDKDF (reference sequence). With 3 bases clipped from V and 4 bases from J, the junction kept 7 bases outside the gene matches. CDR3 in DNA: TGTGCCACCAGCAGGGCGTCAGGGGGCATTAATGAAAAACTGTTTTTT. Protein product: CATSRASGGINEKLFF.

CDR3 nucleotides: TGTGCCAGCAGCCTCCGGCCGGGACAGGTTAAAGATACGCAGTATTTT. Its protein is CASSLRPGQVKDTQYF. V usage is TRBV7-9 and J usage is TRBJ2-3; 8 nucleotides match TRBD1. V shed 5 bases and J 5 bases; nucleotides not matched to a gene: 12. Germline V gene lookup returns CDR1 SEHNR and CDR2 FQNEAQ (reference sequence). The CDR3 is made up of 16 amino acids.

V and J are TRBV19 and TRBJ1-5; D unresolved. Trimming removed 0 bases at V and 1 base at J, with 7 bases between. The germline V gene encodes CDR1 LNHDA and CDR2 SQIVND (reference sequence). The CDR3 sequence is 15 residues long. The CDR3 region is CASSIDGSSNQPQHF. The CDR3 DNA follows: TGTGCCAGTAGTATAGATGGCAGCAGCAATCAGCCCCAGCATTTT.

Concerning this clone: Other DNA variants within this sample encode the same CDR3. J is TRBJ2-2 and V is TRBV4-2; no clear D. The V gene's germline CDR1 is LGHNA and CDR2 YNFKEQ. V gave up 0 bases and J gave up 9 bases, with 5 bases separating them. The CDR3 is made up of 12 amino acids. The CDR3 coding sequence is TGTGCCAGCAGCCAAGACCTACGGGAGCTGTTTTTT. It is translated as CASSQDLRELFF.

The CDR3: CASSQGGVRDEQFF. The DNA of the CDR3 is TGTGCCAGCAGCCAAGGGGGGGTGCGGGATGAGCAGTTCTTC. The chain employs TRBV13 and TRBJ2-1, with D maybe TRBD2 (7 bases). CDR1 and CDR2 from the germline V gene are PRHDT and FYEKMQ (reference sequence). V was clipped by 5 bases and J by 8 bases, with 16 bases between them. This CDR3 spans 14 amino acids.

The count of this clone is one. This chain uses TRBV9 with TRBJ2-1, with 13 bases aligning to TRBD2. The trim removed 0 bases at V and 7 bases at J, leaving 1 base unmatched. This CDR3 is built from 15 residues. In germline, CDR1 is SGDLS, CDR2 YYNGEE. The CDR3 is CASSVEGLAGNEQFF. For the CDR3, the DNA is TGTGCCAGCAGCGTAGAGGGACTAGCGGGGAATGAGCAGTTCTTC.

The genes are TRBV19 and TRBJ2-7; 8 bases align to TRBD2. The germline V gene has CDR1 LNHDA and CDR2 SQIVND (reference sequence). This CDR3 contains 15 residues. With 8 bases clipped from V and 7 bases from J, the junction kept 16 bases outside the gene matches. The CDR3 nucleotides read TGTGCCAGTGGAGAGAAGCGGGAGAGAAAGTGGGAGCAGTACTTC. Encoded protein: CASGEKRERKWEQYF.

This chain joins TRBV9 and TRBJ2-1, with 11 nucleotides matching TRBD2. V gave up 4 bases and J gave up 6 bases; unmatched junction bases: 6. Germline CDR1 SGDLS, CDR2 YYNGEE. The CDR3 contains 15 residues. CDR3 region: CASSPSGGTLNEQFF. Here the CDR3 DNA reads TGTGCCAGCAGCCCTAGCGGGGGGACCCTCAATGAGCAGTTCTTC.

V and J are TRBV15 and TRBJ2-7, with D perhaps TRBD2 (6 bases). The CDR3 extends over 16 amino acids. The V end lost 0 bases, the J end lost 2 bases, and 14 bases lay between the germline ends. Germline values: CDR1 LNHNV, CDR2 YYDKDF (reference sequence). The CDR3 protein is CATSRDPRELPYEQYF. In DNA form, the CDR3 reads TGTGCCACCAGCAGAGATCCCCGGGAGCTACCCTACGAGCAGTACTTC.